A single TCR beta chain is shown here with its context. The specificity of this receptor is unknown. No quality values exist for individual bases; no much larger clone is one base distant. The data derive from a study of tissue T cells after allogeneic stem cell transplantation (dated 2022 in TCRdb). With respect to the entire study: Over an approximately 3-year period, a research-autopsy study prospectively enrolled about seven adult allo-HCT recipients who had steroid-refractory GVHD. For viably preserved blood and marrow, CD3+ T cells were flow-sorted when cell numbers allowed; smaller samples underwent direct DNA extraction. The human arm was conducted as a prospective observational study, and neither blinding nor randomization was performed. Using research autopsies of patients with and without GVHD, plus mouse models of GVHD, the study profiled TCR beta repertoires across many tissues. Every GVHD patient got a graft from a donor, with four grafts unmodified and three CD34-selected to deplete T cells. Every GVHD patient had gastrointestinal GVHD and was given several lines of GVHD-directed therapy, and about five of the GVHD patients also had skin involvement. Study-wide conclusions, independent of this receptor: The patient cohort was small and clinically heterogeneous, and sampling depth was acknowledged as a limitation. Blood and spleen T cells captured only a limited portion of the TCR repertoire detected in tissues, in both patients and mice. Which tissue TCRs were alloreactive or antigen-specific was not determined in the study, and some of the clones might have been host cells that persisted. Few T cell clones were found to be shared across patients, but shared repertoire signatures across patients were revealed in a tissue-specific fashion by motif-based clustering. Within patients, how anatomically similar tissues were was a major factor shaping TCR repertoire composition, regardless of disease or transplant status.

Library prep was done by the immunoSEQ multiplex PCR assay. TCRbeta CDR3 sequencing was done by Adaptive Biotechnologies at survey depth, reporting CDR3 sequences, V/J genes, productive frequency and template counts. Amplification of TCR beta CDR3 regions started from genomic DNA instead of RNA. Per the source publication's procedure: Pairwise repertoire overlap between tissues was quantified with Jensen-Shannon divergence, where 1 means complete divergence and 0 identical. Tissues were grouped by single-linkage agglomerative hierarchical clustering of pairwise JSD values, and the clustering results were shown as dendrograms. All patient samples were analyzed with GLIPH2 using simulation_depth 1000, kmer_min_depth 3 and cdr3_length_cutoff 8, and only groups containing more than two unique CDR3s were kept. A standardized tissue-overlap score was calculated by extrapolating Jaccard GLIPH-group overlap across patients to a standard repertoire size of 1000 clones. Associations of diversity with clinical or experimental variables used linear mixed-effect models with tissue fixed effects and individual random effects. What TCRdb holds here is the immuneACCESS table cut down to in-frame rearrangements. Part of the clones is not present; checked against another copy, under half of the missing clones reflect an unresolved V gene, and the others are unexplained. That table supplies the V and J calls and clone size; D and trimming were determined from the DNA. The sample contains around 25,000 clones, roughly nine tenths of them found a single time. The ten largest clones take up 2% of the sample.

According to the germline V gene, CDR1 reads SGHTA and CDR2 reads FQGTGA. V loses 5 bases of germline sequence and J loses 6 bases, and the interval between the two ends is 16 bases. The CDR3 holds 14 amino acids from the cysteine to the phenylalanine. Just CDR3 DNA is preserved here, 42 bases in frame from base 1. The time point label, as the study defines it: recipient (host-origin) PBMCs collected before allo-HCT. This clonotype was obtained from a male donor aged 60 or over who later had graft-versus-host disease after an allogeneic stem cell transplant. The V and J genes are TRBV7-3 and TRBJ1-1, with no D gene named confidently. Sample: blood, taken before transplantation. CDR3 reads: CASSRYGDWAEAFF. The nucleotide sequence is TGTGCCAGCAGCCGCTATGGGGATTGGGCTGAAGCTTTCTTT.